Listed below are T cell receptor beta chains from one sample, sequenced in a study of blood T cell repertoires in COVID-19. The table came from immunoSEQ multiplex PCR; TCRdb's copy has only in-frame clones and leaves some out. The table lists about 150,000 clones, approximately 80% of them singletons. The sequencing input was peripheral blood. The receptors come from a human donor with acute or convalescent COVID-19. The donor label of this sample is uncertain. CDR3s include the opening cysteine and the closing phenylalanine or tryptophan. Fields, in order: J gene, V gene, CDR3 protein.

>TRBJ1-4|TRBV11-2
CASSPDGTDEKLFF
>TRBJ1-2|TRBV4-1
CASSQDPDTNYGYTF
>TRBJ1-3|TRBV6-5
CASSSGRISGNTIYF
>TRBJ1-2|TRBV6-6
CASSPTGGADNYGYTF
>TRBJ2-3|TRBV11-2
CASSLGRGRADTQYF
>TRBJ2-1|TRBV9
CASSFGGASYNEQFF
>TRBJ1-2|TRBV15
CATSSWDSQAYGYTF
>TRBJ1-2|TRBV20-1
CSARRQDIHTF
>TRBJ2-1|TRBV9
CASSHGGGINEQFF
>TRBJ1-1|TRBV29-1
CSVYGTGYTEAFF
>TRBJ1-1|TRBV6-5
CASSYGWQGKTEAFF
>TRBJ2-1|TRBV9
CASSVSGLAGGYNEQFF
>TRBJ2-3|TRBV3-1/TRBV3-2
CASSQLQGSTDTQYF
>TRBJ1-4|TRBV11-2
CASSSSQGAFNEKLFF
>TRBJ2-1|TRBV19
CASSESFSSGGTDEQFF
>TRBJ1-2|TRBV10-2
CASSDFSDRGYTF
>TRBJ2-5|TRBV29-1
CSVGRGWETQYF
>TRBJ2-5|TRBV19
CASSMAGGGQETQYF
>TRBJ1-1|TRBV7-9
CASSFPAAGTDTEAFF
>TRBJ1-1|TRBV15
CATSIDRLNTEAFF
>TRBJ2-7|TRBV9
CASSAGVTGYEQYF
>TRBJ1-2|TRBV3-1/TRBV3-2
CASSQALDYGYTF
>TRBJ2-2|TRBV19
CASRTSGGTGELFF
>TRBJ2-3|TRBV21-1
CASSIPGQGFYTDTQYF
>TRBJ2-2|TRBV19
CASSWGTTGELFF
>TRBJ2-3|TRBV18
CASSPPGLAGGPSDTQYF
>TRBJ1-6|TRBV7-2
CASSLAGLIFTPLHF
>TRBJ2-1|TRBV7-9
CASSPGSYTPAIYNEQFF
>TRBJ2-2|TRBV13
CASSPGTSGIPNTGELFF
>TRBJ2-1|TRBV5-1
CASSLARATSGGAYAYNEQFF
>TRBJ1-4|TRBV3-1/TRBV3-2
CASSSDRLNEKLFF
>TRBJ1-6|TRBV5-4
CASSLLQGGNSPLHF
>TRBJ2-1|TRBV7-9
CASSFTGSYNEQFF
>TRBJ1-4|TRBV5-4
CASSLGGQGNEKLFF
>TRBJ2-5|TRBV5-1
CASSLRPSGVETQYF
>TRBJ1-1|TRBV5-6
CASSLGASGTEAFF
>TRBJ1-1|TRBV6-1
CASSEWSLGGEIDEAFF
>TRBJ2-3|TRBV19
CASSSLSGGFTDTQYF
>TRBJ2-5|TRBV5-4
CASSFLAEFQETQYF
>TRBJ2-1|TRBV2
CASSALMHEQFF
>TRBJ1-5|TRBV7-8
CASSPTGLGNQPQHF
>TRBJ2-1|TRBV7-2
CASSGGVRAYNEQFF
>TRBJ2-1|TRBV27
CASSLGVGSSYNEQFF
>TRBJ2-1|TRBV4-2
CASSQDPGPSGGKEQFF
>TRBJ1-4|TRBV2
CASTLDRSGEKLFF